The 22 T cell receptor beta chains presented below share a single source sample, sequenced in a study of blood T cell repertoires in COVID-19. Using immunoSEQ multiplex PCR, the repertoire was profiled, and TCRdb retains in-frame clones only, with some absent. The table records tens of thousands of clones, around 90% of them present only once. Sequencing was performed on peripheral blood. The receptors were gathered from a male donor with acute or convalescent COVID-19.

This chain links TRBV7-6 with TRBJ2-4; 13 bases fit TRBD2. The CDR3 runs 17 residues. The ends lost 5 bases at V and 5 bases at J; junction bases unmatched: 9. In germline, CDR1 is SGHVS, CDR2 FNYEAQ. The CDR3 loop reads CASSQLAGGPGENIQYF. The CDR3 DNA is TGTGCCAGCAGCCAACTAGCGGGGGGGCCGGGGGAAAACATTCAGTACTTC.

To note about this clone: At one boundary the junction diverges from the germline segment, which might be a read error. This sequence joins TRBV27 and TRBJ1-2; D is unresolved. Germline CDR1 is MNHEY and CDR2 is SMNVEV (reference sequence). The CDR3 loop spans 12 amino acids. The CDR3 DNA reads as TGTGCCACCAGTACAGCTAACTATGGCTACACCTTC. Amino acid sequence: CATSTANYGYTF.

The chain joins TRBV30 to TRBJ2-7, with TRBD1 matching 8 bases. This CDR3 is 14 amino acids long. Germline CDR1 is GTSNPN and CDR2 is SVGIG (reference sequence). Losses at the gene ends were 5 bases for V and 2 bases for J; bases not matched to a gene: 8. Written as DNA, the CDR3 is TGTGCCTGGGGACCTGGACAGGGAGCCTACGAGCAGTACTTC. Its translation: CAWGPGQGAYEQYF.

This sequence joins TRBV10-3 and TRBJ2-5, with D tentatively TRBD1 (6 bases). Trimming stripped 2 bases from V and 2 bases from J, with 9 bases between. The germline gives CDR1 ENHRY, CDR2 SYGVKD. This CDR3 comprises 14 residues. CDR3 protein: CAISEQDRQETQYF. Here the CDR3 DNA reads TGTGCCATCAGTGAGCAGGACAGACAAGAGACCCAGTACTTC.

J is TRBJ1-4 and V is TRBV27; D gene uncertain. Trimming took 3 bases from V and 10 from J, leaving 6 bases between them. Germline V lookup: CDR1 MNHEY, CDR2 SMNVEV (reference sequence). CDR3 size: 11 residues. CDR3 nucleotide sequence: TGTGCCAGCAGTTTTGAGGGAAAACTGTTTTTT. It yields the protein CASSFEGKLFF. Drawing the rest from reference TRBV27 and TRBJ1-4, the complete variable domain is EAQVTQNPRYLITVTGKKLTVTCSQNMNHEYMSWYRQDPGLGLRQIYYSMNVEVTDKGDVPEGYKVSRKEKRNFPLILESPSPNQTSLYFCASSFEGKLFFGSGTQLSVL.

The chain links TRBV9 to TRBJ2-5; 9 bases are a match to TRBD2. Germline trimming cut 0 bases from V and 1 base from J; bases unmatched to any gene: 7. The CDR3 sequence is 17 residues long. CDR1 is SGDLS and CDR2 is YYNGEE in the germline V gene. In nucleotides, the CDR3 is TGTGCCAGCAGCGTAGCTCTGGCGGGGGGGATCCAAGAGACCCAGTACTTC. Translation gives CASSVALAGGIQETQYF.

CDR3 bases: TGTGCCAGTACAAAGCCCAATCCAGGGGAGCCAACTAATGAAAAACTGTTTTTT. It is translated as CASTKPNPGEPTNEKLFF. The chain recombines TRBV19 with TRBJ1-4; TRBD1 is a possible D gene (6 bases). The V gene lost 7 bases and the J gene lost 0 bases, with 21 bases spanning the gap. CDR1 and CDR2 from the germline V gene are LNHDA and SQIVND (reference sequence). This CDR3 region has 18 residues. The full variable domain, with the rest looked up from reference TRBV19 and TRBJ1-4, is DGGITQSPKYLFRKEGQNVTLSCEQNLNHDAMYWYRQDPGQGLRLIYYSQIVNDFQKGDIAEGYSVSREKKESFPLTVTSAQKNPTAFYLCASTKPNPGEPTNEKLFFGSGTQLSVL.

V and J are TRBV5-1 and TRBJ2-3, with 9 positions matching TRBD2. V was pared by 2 bases and J by 5 bases, with 3 bases of the junction left unmatched. CDR3 size: 14 residues. Germline CDR1 and CDR2: SGHRS and YFSETQ. The CDR3 reads CASSLGAGGDTQYF. CDR3 nucleotide sequence: TGCGCCAGCAGCTTAGGAGCGGGGGGAGATACGCAGTATTTT.

This clone was seen a single time. The rearrangement links TRBV4-2 to TRBJ1-2; D unclear. V was shortened by 0 bases and J by 4 bases, with 6 bases between the two germline ends. The CDR3 runs 13 residues. CDR1 is LGHNA and CDR2 is YNFKEQ in the germline V gene. CDR3 residues: CASSQEGSYGYTF. The DNA of the CDR3 is TGTGCCAGCAGCCAAGAAGGGAGCTATGGCTACACCTTC.

This clone showed up just once. The V and J genes are TRBV12-5 and TRBJ1-1; tentative D call: TRBD1 (6 bases). The CDR3 is 14 amino acids. CDR1 is LGHNT and CDR2 is FRNRAP in the germline V gene. The V and J ends lost 6 bases and 5 bases respectively, with 16 bases between them. The chain's CDR3 is CASGASLGGTEAFF. The CDR3 DNA reads as TGTGCTAGTGGCGCCAGTCTAGGGGGTACTGAAGCTTTCTTT.

The V call is TRBV6-5, the J call TRBJ1-4, with D possibly TRBD1 on 5 matching bases. The V end lost 2 bases, the J end lost 5 bases, and 15 bases lay between the germline ends. This CDR3 is 16 amino acids long. Germline CDR1 MNHEY, CDR2 SVGAGI. In DNA form, the CDR3 reads TGTGCCAGCAGTTACCGACGGCAGGGTGCGAATGAAAAACTGTTTTTT. It translates to CASSYRRQGANEKLFF.

J is TRBJ1-4 and V is TRBV2, with D tentatively TRBD1 (5 bases). The CDR3 is made up of 16 amino acids. Trimming pared 6 bases from V and 8 bases from J, leaving 22 bases between. CDR1 SNHLY and CDR2 FYNNEI come from the germline V gene. For the CDR3, the DNA is TGTGCCAGCAGCAGGATCGAAGGGGCGTCCGGCGAAAAACTGTTTTTT. Translation: CASSRIEGASGEKLFF.

This sequence joins TRBV5-1 and TRBJ2-1, with D uncertain. The ends were cut back, 5 bases at V and 0 bases at J, with 12 bases in the middle. In germline, CDR1 is SGHRS, CDR2 YFSETQ. The CDR3 totals 15 residues. The CDR3 nucleotides are TGCGCCAGCAGTACCGGCGGTAGCTCCTACAATGAGCAGTTCTTC. It codes for CASSTGGSSYNEQFF.

This chain connects TRBV18 to TRBJ1-5, with TRBD1 as a possible D gene (5 bases). V lost 2 bases to trimming and J lost 6 bases, with 11 bases between them. The CDR3 has 14 residues. Germline V gene lookup returns CDR1 KGHSH and CDR2 LQKENI. The CDR3 loop reads CASSPGRVSQPQHF. In DNA form, the CDR3 reads TGTGCCAGCTCACCAGGCAGGGTCTCTCAGCCCCAGCATTTT. The variable domain in full, completed from reference TRBV18 and TRBJ1-5, reads NAGVMQNPRHLVRRRGQEARLRCSPMKGHSHVYWYRQLPEEGLKFMVYLQKENIIDESGMPKERFSAEFPKEGPSILRIQQVVRGDSAAYFCASSPGRVSQPQHFGDGTRLSIL.

The V gene is TRBV5-1, the J gene TRBJ1-2, with D possibly being TRBD1 (6 bases). Trimming shortened V by 4 bases and J by 3 bases, and 13 bases separated the two germline ends. The length of the CDR3 is 14 residues. Germline V gene data show CDR1 as SGHRS and CDR2 as YFSETQ. CDR3 sequence: CASSRGWGDYGYTF. CDR3 nucleotide sequence: TGCGCCAGCAGCAGGGGGTGGGGAGACTATGGCTACACCTTC.

This rearrangement joins TRBV2 to TRBJ2-5, with 9 positions matching TRBD1. CDR3 length equals 15 residues. The ends lost 5 bases at V and 4 bases at J; junction bases unmatched: 8. CDR1 SNHLY and CDR2 FYNNEI come from the germline V gene. The CDR3 spells CASSSGTGIRETQYF. CDR3 nucleotide sequence: TGTGCCAGCAGTTCCGGGACAGGGATTCGAGAGACCCAGTACTTC.

V usage is TRBV6-5 and J usage is TRBJ2-2, with D unclear. This CDR3 contains 14 residues. Trimming pared 3 bases from V and 7 bases from J, leaving 12 bases between. Germline V gene data show CDR1 as MNHEY and CDR2 as SVGAGI. The CDR3 region has the DNA TGTGCCAGCAGTTATTCCCCTGGCCACGGGGAGCTGTTTTTT. It is translated as CASSYSPGHGELFF.

V and J are TRBV2 and TRBJ1-6; D is ambiguous. V shed 5 bases and J shed 6 bases, with 11 bases lying between them. The CDR3 loop spans 14 amino acids. Germline-derived CDR1 and CDR2 are SNHLY and FYNNEI. The CDR3 loop is CASSLQLINSPLHF. The CDR3, as DNA: TGTGCCAGCAGTTTACAGCTAATTAATTCACCCCTCCACTTT.

This chain joins TRBV2 and TRBJ2-1; 15 bases agree with TRBD2. CDR3 length: 15 amino acids. V gave up 2 bases and J gave up 9 bases; unmatched junction bases: 2. Looked up from germline, CDR1 is SNHLY and CDR2 is FYNNEI. CDR3 residues: CASSEQGLAGGEQFF. Here the CDR3 DNA reads TGTGCCAGCAGTGAACAGGGACTAGCGGGGGGTGAGCAGTTCTTC.

This rearrangement joins TRBV6-1 to TRBJ1-5; 7 nucleotides line up with TRBD1. Germline V gene lookup returns CDR1 MNHNS and CDR2 SASEGT. The CDR3 covers 19 residues. V was pared by 0 bases and J by 4 bases, with 15 bases of the junction left unmatched. The CDR3, as DNA: TGTGCCAGCAGTGAAGCGGACAGGAGATTGCCGATAACAAATCAGCCCCAGCATTTT. The encoded protein is CASSEADRRLPITNQPQHF.

The V gene is TRBV3-1 (or the pseudogene TRBV3-2), the J gene TRBJ2-3; perhaps TRBD2 as D (5 bases). Germline values: CDR1 LGHDT, CDR2 YNNKEL (reference sequence). The CDR3 sequence is 14 residues long. V was trimmed by 1 base and J by 2 bases, leaving 7 bases between them. The CDR3 protein is CASSQAGFTDTQYF. The DNA for the CDR3 is TGTGCCAGCAGCCAAGCGGGGTTCACAGATACGCAGTATTTT.

The V call is TRBV30, the J call TRBJ1-1; D is perhaps TRBD1 (5 bases). V lost 3 bases and J 6 bases, leaving 17 bases between the germline ends. This CDR3 spans 14 amino acids. Germline loops: CDR1 GTSNPN, CDR2 SVGIG (reference sequence). Here the CDR3 DNA reads TGTGCCTGGAGCTCTCGGGGGACGACGGCTGAAGCTTTCTTT. Protein product: CAWSSRGTTAEAFF. Filled out from reference TRBV30 and TRBJ1-1, the complete variable domain reads SQTIHQWPATLVQPVGSPLSLECTVEGTSNPNLYWYRQAAGRGLQLLFYSVGIGQISSEVPQNLSASRPQDRQFILSSKKLLLSDSGFYLCAWSSRGTTAEAFFGQGTRLTVV.